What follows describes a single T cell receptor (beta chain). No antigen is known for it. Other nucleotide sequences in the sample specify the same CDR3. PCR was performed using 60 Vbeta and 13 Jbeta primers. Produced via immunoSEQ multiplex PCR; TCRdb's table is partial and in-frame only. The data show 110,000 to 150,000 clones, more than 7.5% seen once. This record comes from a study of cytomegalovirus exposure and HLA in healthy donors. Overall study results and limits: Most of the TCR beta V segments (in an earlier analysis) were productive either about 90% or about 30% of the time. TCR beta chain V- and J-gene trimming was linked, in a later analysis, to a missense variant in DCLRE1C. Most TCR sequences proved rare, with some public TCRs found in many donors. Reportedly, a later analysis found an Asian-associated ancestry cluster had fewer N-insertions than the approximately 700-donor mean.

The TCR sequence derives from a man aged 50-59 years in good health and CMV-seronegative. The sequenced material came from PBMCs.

The DNA of the CDR3 is TGCGCCAGCAGCTCGCAGGGTTCCACTGAAGCTTTCTTT. This encodes CASSSQGSTEAFF. This chain uses TRBV5-1 with TRBJ1-1; tentative D call: TRBD1 (5 bases). The V gene's germline CDR1 is SGHRS and CDR2 YFSETQ. V lost 3 bases to trimming and J lost 4 bases, with 10 bases between them. The CDR3 extends over 13 amino acids.